This T cell receptor beta chain was profiled in a study of blood T cell repertoires in COVID-19. Overall study: The samples span acute and convalescent COVID-19 from the United States, Italy and Spain. PBMCs, B-cell-depleted T cells, or T cells provided the cDNA or gDNA that made up the material.

This clone was seen just once. Original data processing: From reference gene primer amplification, estimates of nucleated cell counts were derived. The repertoire was sequenced with immunoSEQ multiplex PCR; TCRdb's copy has only in-frame clones and lacks some. D and trimming come from the DNA, and the V and J calls and clone size come from that table. The sample consists of 40,000 to 55,000 clones, approximately 88% of them appearing once. The TCR originated in a man between 45 and 60 years old with active COVID-19. The material sequenced was peripheral blood.

This chain's CDR3 is CASSVGTSGAYNEQFF. The DNA of the CDR3 is TGTGCCAGCAGCGTAGGGACTAGCGGGGCCTACAATGAGCAGTTCTTC. The chain recombines TRBV9 with TRBJ2-1; TRBD2 aligns across 12 bases. CDR3 size: 16 residues. V lost 0 bases and J lost 2; bases outside the gene matches: 0. Germline CDR1 reads SGDLS; CDR2 reads YYNGEE.